The 13 T cell receptor beta chains below come from one sample, sequenced in a study of blood T cell repertoires in COVID-19. Profiling relied on immunoSEQ multiplex PCR, and the TCRdb table lists in-frame clones only, not all of them. The sample lists roughly 50,000 clones, roughly 87% occurring once. Sequencing input: peripheral blood. These receptors all stem from a human donor with active COVID-19. The donor label of this sample is uncertain.

The chain combines TRBV7-3 with TRBJ2-3; 7 bases align to TRBD2. The CDR3 consists of 18 residues. V was pared by 5 bases and J by 1 base, with 15 bases of the junction left unmatched. Germline-derived CDR1 and CDR2 are SGHTA and FQGTGA. As DNA, the CDR3 is TGTGCCAGCAGCAAGAGGGGCGGCGGGGGAAAAGGCACAGATACGCAGTATTTT. Amino acids: CASSKRGGGGKGTDTQYF.

This chain uses TRBV18 with TRBJ2-6, with a possible D match to TRBD2 (6 bases). This CDR3 is built from 17 residues. Trimming stripped 3 bases from V and 0 bases from J, with 12 bases between. Germline CDR1 KGHSH, CDR2 LQKENI. The CDR3 sequence is CASSPGGPNSGANVLTF. CDR3 bases: TGTGCCAGCTCACCGGGGGGACCGAACTCTGGGGCCAACGTCCTGACTTTC.

Many counts were recorded for this clone. This chain connects TRBV11-3 to TRBJ2-2; no reliable D call. V shed 3 bases and J shed 6 bases, with 5 bases lying between them. The germline CDR1 and CDR2 sequences are SGHNT and YENEEA. The CDR3 covers 12 residues. CDR3: CASSFSAGELFF. Written as DNA, the CDR3 is TGTGCCAGCAGCTTTTCGGCCGGGGAGCTGTTTTTT.

The CDR3, as DNA: TGTGCCAGCAGCGTAGAGGCAGCGGGGGGGCTGGAGACCCAGTACTTC. Protein product: CASSVEAAGGLETQYF. The V gene is TRBV9, the J gene TRBJ2-5; 10 bases are a match to TRBD2. The CDR3 has 16 residues. J was trimmed by 5 bases and V by 0 bases; bases with no gene match: 7. Germline-derived CDR1 and CDR2 are SGDLS and YYNGEE. Drawing the rest from reference TRBV9 and TRBJ2-5, the complete variable domain is DSGVTQTPKHLITATGQRVTLRCSPRSGDLSVYWYQQSLDQGLQFLIQYYNGEERAKGNILERFSAQQFPDLHSELNLSSLELGDSALYFCASSVEAAGGLETQYFGPGTRLLVL.

CDR3 residues: CASSPRDRITDTQYF. In nucleotides, the CDR3 is TGTGCCAGCAGCCCCCGGGACAGAATAACAGATACGCAGTATTTT. The genes are TRBV7-9 and TRBJ2-3; 7 nucleotides align to TRBD1. V gave up 5 bases and J gave up 3 bases; unmatched junction bases: 8. Germline-derived CDR1 and CDR2 are SEHNR and FQNEAQ (reference sequence). The CDR3 is made up of 15 amino acids.

CDR3: CASSLDHILNTEAFF. The CDR3 DNA reads as TGTGCCAGCAGCTTAGACCACATCCTGAACACTGAAGCTTTCTTT. J is TRBJ1-1 and V is TRBV7-4; D gene unclear. The CDR3 runs to 15 residues. Trimming removed 1 base from V and 0 bases from J, with 9 bases in between. From germline, CDR1 is SGHVT and CDR2 SQSDAQ.

This chain links TRBV28 with TRBJ2-1, with TRBD1 matching over 7 bases. Losses at the gene ends were 5 bases for V and 5 bases for J; bases not matched to a gene: 9. Germline V lookup: CDR1 MDHEN, CDR2 SYDVKM. The CDR3 sequence is 15 residues long. CDR3 DNA: TGTGCCAGCAGTCCCGACAGGGACCGCAACAATGAGCAGTTCTTC. Protein: CASSPDRDRNNEQFF.

J is TRBJ1-3 and V is TRBV18; D not certain. Germline lookup yields CDR1 KGHSH and CDR2 LQKENI. V dropped 5 bases and J dropped 0 bases, with 8 bases sitting between them. This CDR3 has 14 residues. CDR3 sequence: CASSIHSSGNTIYF. The CDR3 DNA is TGTGCCAGCTCAATACATTCCTCTGGAAACACCATATATTTT.

CDR3 residues: CASQILPGTASPEAFF. The CDR3 DNA sequence: TGTGCCAGCCAAATATTGCCCGGGACTGCTTCGCCTGAAGCTTTCTTT. The chain uses TRBV7-2 and TRBJ1-1, with D perhaps matching TRBD1 (5 bases). This CDR3 region has 16 residues. The germline V gene has CDR1 SGHTA and CDR2 FQGNSA. V was pared by 8 bases and J by 6 bases, with 25 bases between.

The gene calls are TRBV7-9 and TRBJ1-1; D call uncertain. V lost 5 bases, J lost 3 bases, and 13 bases lay in between. This CDR3 has 14 amino acids. The germline CDR1 and CDR2 sequences are SEHNR and FQNEAQ (reference sequence). This chain's CDR3 is CASSVAPLYTEAFF. CDR3 nucleotides: TGTGCCAGCAGCGTGGCCCCCCTCTACACTGAAGCTTTCTTT.

The chain recombines TRBV27 with TRBJ2-7; 7 bases align to TRBD2. The CDR3 runs to 15 residues. Trimming cost V 6 bases and J 2 bases; bases outside gene matches: 10. Looked up from germline, CDR1 is MNHEY and CDR2 is SMNVEV (reference sequence). The CDR3 sequence is CASRLSGAGTYEQYF. The CDR3 bases are TGTGCCAGCAGGTTAAGCGGGGCCGGGACCTACGAGCAGTACTTC.

The chain combines TRBV6-5 with TRBJ2-3; 9 nucleotides align to TRBD2. Germline assignment: CDR1 MNHEY and CDR2 SVGAGI. This CDR3 region has 15 residues. Trimming at V came to 5 bases and at J to 0 bases, leaving 3 bases not matched to a gene. CDR3 bases: TGTGCCAGCAGTCTAGCGGGGACAAGCACAGATACGCAGTATTTT. Its translation is CASSLAGTSTDTQYF.

This chain joins TRBV19 and TRBJ1-2, with a possible D match to TRBD1 (5 bases). V lost 2 bases and J lost 4, with 14 bases in between. Germline V gene lookup returns CDR1 LNHDA and CDR2 SQIVND (reference sequence). There are 15 residues in the CDR3. CDR3: CASSIRDKGAYGYTF. CDR3 bases: TGTGCCAGTAGTATAAGAGATAAAGGGGCCTATGGCTACACCTTC.